The 17 T cell receptor beta chains below come from one sample, sequenced in a study of cytomegalovirus exposure and HLA in healthy donors (dated by TCRdb to 2016 to 2017). Library preparation used the immunoSEQ multiplex PCR assay. A mixture of 60 forward primers for TCR Vbeta segments and 13 reverse primers for TCR Jbeta segments was used in the multiplex PCR. TCRdb retrieved this table from immuneACCESS and kept in-frame rearrangements only. Not all clones are present; in checked studies, unresolved V genes account for under half, and no reason is known for the remainder. The sample's records list 130,000 to 150,000 clones. The ten largest account for approximately 2.5% of the sample. Source material: PBMCs. Source of these receptors: a man in his forties in good health and CMV-seronegative.

V usage is TRBV11-2 and J usage is TRBJ1-6, with D tentatively TRBD1 (6 bases). The CDR3 spans 16 residues. Trimming took off 2 bases at V and 6 bases at J, with 14 bases between the two ends. Germline CDR1 and CDR2: SGHAT and FQNNGV. CDR3 nucleotides: TGTGCCAGCAGCTTATTTACGGGACATTCTAATTCACCCCTCCACTTT. Residues: CASSLFTGHSNSPLHF.

Turning to this clone: The same CDR3 is also encoded by other DNA sequences in this sample. The chain joins TRBV19 to TRBJ2-7; 8 bases are shared with TRBD1. Germline CDR1 reads LNHDA; CDR2 reads SQIVND (reference sequence). With V trimmed by 0 bases and J by 5 bases, 9 bases remained unmatched. The length of the CDR3 is 16 residues. CDR3 DNA sequence: TGTGCCAGTAGTATAGAAGGACAGGGAGCCTTCAACGAGCAGTACTTC. Translated, it gives CASSIEGQGAFNEQYF. The full variable domain, with the rest looked up from reference TRBV19 and TRBJ2-7, is DGGITQSPKYLFRKEGQNVTLSCEQNLNHDAMYWYRQDPGQGLRLIYYSQIVNDFQKGDIAEGYSVSREKKESFPLTVTSAQKNPTAFYLCASSIEGQGAFNEQYFGPGTRLTVT.

The chain employs TRBV19 and TRBJ2-7; maybe TRBD1 (5 bases). Between the trimmed V and J ends, which lost 3 bases and 5 bases, there was a span of 17 bases. The germline V gene encodes CDR1 LNHDA and CDR2 SQIVND (reference sequence). The CDR3 runs to 15 residues. The CDR3 DNA sequence: TGTGCCAGTAGTATTTTGGCAGGGAAAATCGACGAGCAGTACTTC. This encodes CASSILAGKIDEQYF.

V usage is TRBV10-3 and J usage is TRBJ2-7, with TRBD2 as a possible D gene (5 bases). The germline gives CDR1 ENHRY, CDR2 SYGVKD. CDR3 size: 13 residues. Trimming shortened V by 1 base and J by 6 bases, and 10 bases separated the two germline ends. The CDR3 DNA reads TGTGCCATCAGTGAGTTCGGTGGAGGCGAGCAGTACTTC. Protein product: CAISEFGGGEQYF.

The DNA of the CDR3 is TGTGCCAGCTCACCTTCGCCCACTACACCGAACACTGAAGCTTTCTTT. Translation: CASSPSPTTPNTEAFF. The rearrangement links TRBV18 to TRBJ1-1; D uncertain. This CDR3 spans 16 amino acids. Between the trimmed V and J ends, which lost 3 bases and 1 base, there was a span of 15 bases. Germline loops: CDR1 KGHSH, CDR2 LQKENI. Full variable domain (rest looked up from reference TRBV18 and TRBJ1-1): NAGVMQNPRHLVRRRGQEARLRCSPMKGHSHVYWYRQLPEEGLKFMVYLQKENIIDESGMPKERFSAEFPKEGPSILRIQQVVRGDSAAYFCASSPSPTTPNTEAFFGQGTRLTVV.

V is TRBV5-1 and J is TRBJ2-6; 7 bases fit TRBD1. V trimming: 1 base; J trimming: 0 bases; junction bases outside the gene matches: 4. Germline CDR1 is SGHRS and CDR2 is YFSETQ. The CDR3 runs 17 residues. CDR3 region: CASSLTGTVSGANVLTF. For the CDR3, the DNA is TGCGCCAGCAGCTTGACCGGGACAGTCTCTGGGGCCAACGTCCTGACTTTC. The entire variable domain, with the rest obtained from reference TRBV5-1 and TRBJ2-6, is as follows: KAGVTQTPRYLIKTRGQQVTLSCSPISGHRSVSWYQQTPGQGLQFLFEYFSETQRNKGNFPGRFSGRQFSNSRSEMNVSTLELGDSALYLCASSLTGTVSGANVLTFGAGSRLTVL.

The CDR3 reads CASSKDGQGSLIEQYF. CDR3 coding DNA: TGTGCCAGCAGCAAAGATGGACAGGGCTCCCTAATCGAGCAGTACTTC. The chain links TRBV11-1 to TRBJ2-7, with 8 bases fitting TRBD1. Trimming removed 5 bases from V and 6 bases from J; junction bases left unmatched: 15. Per the germline V gene, CDR1 is SGHAT and CDR2 is FQDESV (reference sequence). The CDR3 is 16 amino acids. The complete variable domain, with remaining parts taken from reference TRBV11-1 and TRBJ2-7, reads EAEVAQSPRYKITEKSQAVAFWCDPISGHATLYWYRQILGQGPELLVQFQDESVVDDSQLPKDRFSAERLKGVDSTLKIQPAELGDSAMYLCASSKDGQGSLIEQYFGPGTRLTVT.

This chain links TRBV6-4 with TRBJ2-5; TRBD1 aligns across 7 bases. Germline CDR1 MRHNA, CDR2 SNTAGT. The CDR3 extends over 13 amino acids. The trim removed 2 bases at V and 8 bases at J, leaving 5 bases unmatched. The CDR3 reads CASSDHEGATQYF. For the CDR3, the DNA is TGTGCCAGCAGTGACCACGAGGGGGCCACCCAGTACTTC.

V gene TRBV19 combines with J gene TRBJ1-2; D not resolved. Trimming left V 4 bases short and J 4 bases short, with 13 bases between. The CDR3 sequence is 14 residues long. Per the germline V gene, CDR1 is LNHDA and CDR2 is SQIVND (reference sequence). Written as DNA, the CDR3 is TGTGCCAGTAGTAACCTCGGCGGGAGCTATGGCTACACCTTC. Translated: CASSNLGGSYGYTF.

The rearrangement links TRBV4-3 to TRBJ1-5; TRBD1 agrees at 7 bases. The V gene end was trimmed by 1 base and the J gene end by 1 base; junction bases not matched to a gene: 1. CDR1 and CDR2 from the germline V gene are LGHNA and YSLEER. The CDR3 totals 15 residues. CDR3 amino acids: CASSQGRGSNQPQHF. CDR3 nucleotides: TGCGCCAGCAGCCAAGGCAGGGGGAGCAATCAGCCCCAGCATTTT.

The V gene is TRBV7-8, the J gene TRBJ1-3, with TRBD1 matching over 7 bases. The J call may not be correct, given that the DNA end is closer to TRBJ2-2. Germline CDR1 SGHVS, CDR2 FQNEAQ. The CDR3 has 15 residues. The CDR3 DNA reads as TGTGCCAGCAGAGCCGGGACAGCCAACACCGGGGAGCTGTTTTTT. Protein product: CASRAGTANTGELFF.

The chain combines TRBV2 with TRBJ1-6, with a tentative D call TRBD1 (6 bases). Germline values: CDR1 SNHLY, CDR2 FYNNEI. Trimming removed 6 bases from V and 6 bases from J, with 15 bases in between. CDR3 length equals 15 residues. CDR3 amino acids: CASSLPGARNSPLHF. The CDR3 DNA follows: TGTGCCAGCAGCCTCCCAGGGGCCCGTAATTCACCCCTCCACTTT.

The chain joins TRBV7-3 to TRBJ1-2, with 7 bases that match TRBD1. CDR3 length: 14 residues. V trimming: 6 bases; J trimming: 8 bases; junction bases outside the gene matches: 12. Germline V lookup: CDR1 SGHTA, CDR2 FQGTGA. The CDR3 loop is CASRLSEGAGGYTF. CDR3 DNA: TGTGCCAGCAGGCTGTCGGAGGGGGCTGGAGGCTACACCTTC. Together with reference TRBV7-3 and TRBJ1-2, the CDR3 gives the full variable domain: GAGVSQTPSNKVTEKGKYVELRCDPISGHTALYWYRQSLGQGPEFLIYFQGTGAADDSGLPNDRFFAVRPEGSVSTLKIQRTERGDSAVYLCASRLSEGAGGYTFGSGTRLTVV.

The chain is built from TRBV4-3 and TRBJ2-2; maybe TRBD1 (5 bases). In germline, CDR1 is LGHNA, CDR2 YSLEER. Trimming stripped 3 bases from V and 7 bases from J, with 15 bases between. The CDR3 extends over 15 amino acids. CDR3 region: CASSQDRVQGGELFF. The CDR3 coding sequence is TGCGCCAGCAGCCAGGACCGGGTTCAGGGCGGGGAGCTGTTTTTT.

The V call is TRBV18, the J call TRBJ2-5; TRBD1 matches 7 bases. There are 14 residues in the CDR3. Unmatched junction bases numbered 5, after V lost 6 bases and J lost 1 base. Germline V gene data show CDR1 as KGHSH and CDR2 as LQKENI. The CDR3 DNA reads TGTGCCAGCTCCCGTGGGACAGCCCAAGAGACCCAGTACTTC. Translated, it gives CASSRGTAQETQYF.

This chain joins TRBV6-1 and TRBJ2-3; 11 positions match TRBD2. Germline V gene lookup returns CDR1 MNHNS and CDR2 SASEGT. Unmatched junction bases numbered 10, after V lost 4 bases and J lost 7 bases. This CDR3 has 16 residues. DNA for the CDR3: TGTGCCAGCAGTGGACTAGCGGGGTTTGTAGCAAATACGCAGTATTTT. It codes for CASSGLAGFVANTQYF.

The chain has TRBV10-3 and TRBJ1-1; TRBD1 matches 9 bases. This CDR3 has 14 amino acids. Looked up from germline, CDR1 is ENHRY and CDR2 is SYGVKD. The V segment lost 2 bases and the J segment 5 bases; nucleotides outside the gene matches: 3. The CDR3 protein is CAISEAGTGTEAFF. The CDR3, as DNA: TGTGCCATCAGTGAGGCGGGGACAGGGACTGAAGCTTTCTTT.